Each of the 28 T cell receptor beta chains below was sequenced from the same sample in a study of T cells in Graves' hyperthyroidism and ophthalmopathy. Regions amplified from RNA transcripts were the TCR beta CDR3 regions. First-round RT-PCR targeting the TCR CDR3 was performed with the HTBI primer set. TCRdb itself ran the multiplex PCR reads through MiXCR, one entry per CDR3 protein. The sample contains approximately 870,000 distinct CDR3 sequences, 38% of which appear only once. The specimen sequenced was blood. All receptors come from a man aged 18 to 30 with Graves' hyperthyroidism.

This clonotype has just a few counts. The CDR3 DNA follows: TGTGCCAGCAGCGGTGACAGGTCACAGCCCCAGCATTTT. Translation: CASSGDRSQPQHF. This sequence joins TRBV12-3 or TRBV12-4 and TRBJ1-5, with a weak D call TRBD1 (6 bases). The V end was cut by 6 bases, the J end by 7 bases, with 13 bases between. The CDR3 contains 13 residues.

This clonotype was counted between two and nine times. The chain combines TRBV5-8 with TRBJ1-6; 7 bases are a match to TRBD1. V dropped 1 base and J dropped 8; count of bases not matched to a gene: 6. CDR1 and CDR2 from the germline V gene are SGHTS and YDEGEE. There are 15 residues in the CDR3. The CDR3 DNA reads TGTGCCAGCAGCTTGAAAGGCACAGGGGATTCACCCCTCCACTTT. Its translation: CASSLKGTGDSPLHF.

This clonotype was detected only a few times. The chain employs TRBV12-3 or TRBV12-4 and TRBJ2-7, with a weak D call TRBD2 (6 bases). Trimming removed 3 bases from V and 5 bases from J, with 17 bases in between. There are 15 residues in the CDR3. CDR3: CASSFGGSGLHEQYF. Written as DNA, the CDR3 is TGTGCCAGCAGTTTTGGGGGGAGCGGCCTCCACGAGCAGTACTTC.

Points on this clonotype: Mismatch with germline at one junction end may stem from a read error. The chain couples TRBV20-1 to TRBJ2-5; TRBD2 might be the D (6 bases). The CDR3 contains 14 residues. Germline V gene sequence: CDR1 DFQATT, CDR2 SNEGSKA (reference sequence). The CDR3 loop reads CGARAPWGVETQYF. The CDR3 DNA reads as TGCGGTGCTAGAGCTCCTTGGGGGGTGGAGACCCAGTACTTC.

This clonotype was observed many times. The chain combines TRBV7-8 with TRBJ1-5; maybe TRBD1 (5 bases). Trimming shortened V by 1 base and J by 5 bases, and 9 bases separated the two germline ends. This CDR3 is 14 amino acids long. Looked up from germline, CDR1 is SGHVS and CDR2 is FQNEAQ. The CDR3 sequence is CASSLEGWHQPQHF. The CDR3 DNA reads TGTGCCAGCAGCTTAGAGGGGTGGCATCAGCCCCAGCATTTT.

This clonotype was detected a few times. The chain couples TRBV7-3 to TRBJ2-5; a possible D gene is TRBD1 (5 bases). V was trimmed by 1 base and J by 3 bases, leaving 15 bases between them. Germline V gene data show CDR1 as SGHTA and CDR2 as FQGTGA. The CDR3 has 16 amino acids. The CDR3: CASSLSLGPGKETQYF. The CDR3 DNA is TGTGCCAGCAGCTTAAGCCTGGGGCCAGGGAAAGAGACCCAGTACTTC. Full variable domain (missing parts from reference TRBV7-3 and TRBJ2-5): GAGVSQTPSNKVTEKGKYVELRCDPISGHTALYWYRQSLGQGPEFLIYFQGTGAADDSGLPNDRFFAVRPEGSVSTLKIQRTERGDSAVYLCASSLSLGPGKETQYFGPGTRLLVL.

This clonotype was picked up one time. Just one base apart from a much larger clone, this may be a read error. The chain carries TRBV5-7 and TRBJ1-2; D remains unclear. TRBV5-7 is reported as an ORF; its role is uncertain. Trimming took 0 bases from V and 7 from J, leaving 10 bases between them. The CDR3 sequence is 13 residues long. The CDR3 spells CASSLGWLSGYTF. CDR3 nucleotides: TGTGCCAGCAGCTTGGGATGGTTGTCTGGCTACACCTTC.

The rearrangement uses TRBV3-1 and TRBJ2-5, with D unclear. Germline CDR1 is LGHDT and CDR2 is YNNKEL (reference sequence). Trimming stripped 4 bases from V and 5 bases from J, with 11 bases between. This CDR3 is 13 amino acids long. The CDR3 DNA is TGTGCCAGCAGCCGCGGACGGTATGAGACCCAGTACTTC. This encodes CASSRGRYETQYF.

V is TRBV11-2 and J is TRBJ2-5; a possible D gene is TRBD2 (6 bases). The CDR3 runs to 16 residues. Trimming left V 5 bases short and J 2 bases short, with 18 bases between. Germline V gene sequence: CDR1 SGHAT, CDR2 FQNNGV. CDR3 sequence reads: CASSQEWQEGQETQYF. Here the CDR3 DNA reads TGTGCCAGCAGCCAAGAATGGCAGGAGGGGCAAGAGACCCAGTACTTC. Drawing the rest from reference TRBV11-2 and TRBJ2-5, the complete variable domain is EAGVAQSPRYKIIEKRQSVAFWCNPISGHATLYWYQQILGQGPKLLIQFQNNGVVDDSQLPKDRFSAERLKGVDSTLKIQPAKLEDSAVYLCASSQEWQEGQETQYFGPGTRLLVL.

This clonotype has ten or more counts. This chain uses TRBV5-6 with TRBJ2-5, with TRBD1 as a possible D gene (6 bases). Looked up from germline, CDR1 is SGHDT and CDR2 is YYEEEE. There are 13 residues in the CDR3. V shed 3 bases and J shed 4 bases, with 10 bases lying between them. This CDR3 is CASSWTVRETQYF. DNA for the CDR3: TGTGCCAGCAGCTGGACAGTGCGAGAGACCCAGTACTTC. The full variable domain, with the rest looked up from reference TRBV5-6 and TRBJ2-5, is DAGVTQSPTHLIKTRGQQVTLRCSPKSGHDTVSWYQQALGQGPQFIFQYYEEEERQRGNFPDRFSGHQFPNYSSELNVNALLLGDSALYLCASSWTVRETQYFGPGTRLLVL.

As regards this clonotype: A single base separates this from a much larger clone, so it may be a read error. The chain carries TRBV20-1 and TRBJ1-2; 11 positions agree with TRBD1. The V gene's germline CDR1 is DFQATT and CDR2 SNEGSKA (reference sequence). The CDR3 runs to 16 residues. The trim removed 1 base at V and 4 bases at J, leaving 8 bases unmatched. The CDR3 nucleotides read TGCAGTGCTAGAGTTGTACGGGGGACAGGGGGCTATGGCTACACCTTC. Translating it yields CSARVVRGTGGYGYTF.

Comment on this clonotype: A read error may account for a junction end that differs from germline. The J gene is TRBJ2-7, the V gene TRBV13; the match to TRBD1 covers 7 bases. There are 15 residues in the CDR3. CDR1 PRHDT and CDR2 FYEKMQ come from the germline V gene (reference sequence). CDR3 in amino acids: CASSLGDSVTYEQYF. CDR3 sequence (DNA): TGTGCCAGCAGTTTAGGGGACAGTGTTACCTACGAGCAGTACTTC.

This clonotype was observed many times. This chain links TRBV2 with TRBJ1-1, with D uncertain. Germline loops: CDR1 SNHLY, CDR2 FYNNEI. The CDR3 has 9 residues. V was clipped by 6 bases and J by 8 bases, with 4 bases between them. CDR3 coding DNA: TGTGCCAGCAGGCAAGAAGCTTTCTTT. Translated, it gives CASRQEAFF.

The DNA for the CDR3 is TGTGCCAGCAGCCAGGAGACAGCTTGGCCCGACGAGCAGTACTTC. It translates to CASSQETAWPDEQYF. The chain joins TRBV4-2 to TRBJ2-7, with D perhaps matching TRBD1 (5 bases). Germline V gene data show CDR1 as LGHNA and CDR2 as YNFKEQ. V was trimmed by 3 bases and J by 5 bases, leaving 17 bases between them. The CDR3 is 15 amino acids.

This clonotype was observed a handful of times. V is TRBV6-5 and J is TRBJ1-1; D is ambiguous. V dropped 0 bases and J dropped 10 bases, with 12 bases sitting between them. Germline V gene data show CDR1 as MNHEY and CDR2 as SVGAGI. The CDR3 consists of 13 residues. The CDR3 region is CASSYSRKGGAFF. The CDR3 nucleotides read TGTGCCAGCAGTTACTCGAGGAAGGGAGGAGCTTTCTTT.

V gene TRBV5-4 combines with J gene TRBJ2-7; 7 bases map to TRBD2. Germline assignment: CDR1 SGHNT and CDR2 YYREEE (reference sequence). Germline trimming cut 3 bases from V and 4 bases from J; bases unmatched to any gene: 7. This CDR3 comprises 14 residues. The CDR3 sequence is CASSWRSGGYEQYF. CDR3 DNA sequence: TGTGCCAGCAGCTGGCGGTCGGGGGGATACGAGCAGTACTTC.

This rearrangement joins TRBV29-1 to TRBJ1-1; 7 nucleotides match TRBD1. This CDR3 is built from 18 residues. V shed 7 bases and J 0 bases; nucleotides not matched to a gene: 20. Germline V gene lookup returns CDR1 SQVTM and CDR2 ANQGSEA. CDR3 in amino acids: CSGGQAAHTITLNTEAFF. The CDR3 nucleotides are TGCAGCGGTGGACAGGCCGCTCATACTATTACTCTGAACACTGAAGCTTTCTTT. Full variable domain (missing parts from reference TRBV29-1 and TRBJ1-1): SAVISQKPSRDICQRGTSLTIQCQVDSQVTMMFWYRQQPGQSLTLIATANQGSEATYESGFVIDKFPISRPNLTFSTLTVSNMSPEDSSIYLCSGGQAAHTITLNTEAFFGQGTRLTVV.

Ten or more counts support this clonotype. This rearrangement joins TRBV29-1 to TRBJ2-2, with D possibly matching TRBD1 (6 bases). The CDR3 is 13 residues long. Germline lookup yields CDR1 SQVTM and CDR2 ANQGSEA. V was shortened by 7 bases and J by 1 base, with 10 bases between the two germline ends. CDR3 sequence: CSALTGNTGELFF. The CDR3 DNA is TGCAGCGCCTTGACAGGGAACACCGGGGAGCTGTTTTTT.

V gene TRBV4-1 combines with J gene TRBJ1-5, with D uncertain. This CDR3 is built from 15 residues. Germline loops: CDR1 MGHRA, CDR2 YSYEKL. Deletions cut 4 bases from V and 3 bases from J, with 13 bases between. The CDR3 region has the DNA TGCGCCAGCAGCCTCGCTACCGAGGTCAATCAGCCCCAGCATTTT. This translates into CASSLATEVNQPQHF.

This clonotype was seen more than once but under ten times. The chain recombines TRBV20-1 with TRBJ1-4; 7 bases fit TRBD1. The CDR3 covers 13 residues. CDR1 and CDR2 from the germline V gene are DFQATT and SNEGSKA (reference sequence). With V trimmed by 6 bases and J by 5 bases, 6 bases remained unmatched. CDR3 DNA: TGCAGTGCCAAGAGACAGGGCAATGAAAAACTGTTTTTT. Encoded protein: CSAKRQGNEKLFF.

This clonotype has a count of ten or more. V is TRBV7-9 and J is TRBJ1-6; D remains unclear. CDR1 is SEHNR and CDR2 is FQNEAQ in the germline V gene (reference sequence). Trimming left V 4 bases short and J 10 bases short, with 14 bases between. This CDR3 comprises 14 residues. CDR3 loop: CASSSDADSSPLHF. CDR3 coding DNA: TGTGCCAGCAGCTCAGATGCGGACTCCTCACCCCTCCACTTT.

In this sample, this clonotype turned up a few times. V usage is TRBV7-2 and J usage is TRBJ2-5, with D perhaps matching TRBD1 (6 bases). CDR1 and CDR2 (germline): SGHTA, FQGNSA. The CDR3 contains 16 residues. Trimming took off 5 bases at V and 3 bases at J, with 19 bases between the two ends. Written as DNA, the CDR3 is TGTGCCAGCAGCCTGGGAACCTACAGGGTGAAAGAGACCCAGTACTTC. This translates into CASSLGTYRVKETQYF.

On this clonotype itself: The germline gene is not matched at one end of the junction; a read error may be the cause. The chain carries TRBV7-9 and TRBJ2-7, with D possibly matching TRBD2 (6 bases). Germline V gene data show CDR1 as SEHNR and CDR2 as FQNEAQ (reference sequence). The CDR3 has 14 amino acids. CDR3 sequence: CASSQEPDGGEQYF. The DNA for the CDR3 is TGCGCCAGCAGCCAAGAGCCCGACGGGGGCGAGCAGTACTTC. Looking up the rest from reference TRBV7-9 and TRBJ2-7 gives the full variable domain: DTGVSQNPRHKITKRGQNVTFRCDPISEHNRLYWYRQTLGQGPEFLTYFQNEAQLEKSRLLSDRFSAERPKGSFSTLEIQRTEQGDSAMYLCASSQEPDGGEQYFGPGTRLTVT.

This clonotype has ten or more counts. This CDR3 is CAISKGQGGNQPQHF. CDR3 DNA: TGTGCCATCAGCAAAGGACAGGGAGGCAATCAGCCCCAGCATTTT. The chain recombines TRBV10-3 with TRBJ1-5; 8 bases line up with TRBD1. This CDR3 region has 15 residues. The ends lost 6 bases at V and 2 bases at J; junction bases unmatched: 6. Germline V gene lookup returns CDR1 ENHRY and CDR2 SYGVKD.

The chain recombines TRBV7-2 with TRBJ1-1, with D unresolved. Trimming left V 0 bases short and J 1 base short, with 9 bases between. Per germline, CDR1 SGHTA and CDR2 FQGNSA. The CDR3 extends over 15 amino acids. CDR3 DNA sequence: TGTGCCAGCAGCTTAGCGGGTTCCCCGAACACTGAAGCTTTCTTT. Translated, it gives CASSLAGSPNTEAFF.

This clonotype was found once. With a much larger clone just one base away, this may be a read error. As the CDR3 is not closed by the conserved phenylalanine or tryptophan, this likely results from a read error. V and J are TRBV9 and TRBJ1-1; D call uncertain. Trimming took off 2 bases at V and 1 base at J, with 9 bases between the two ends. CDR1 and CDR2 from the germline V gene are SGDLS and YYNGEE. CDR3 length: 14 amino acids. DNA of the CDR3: TGTGCCAGCAGCGTCCACCACGAGAACACTGAAGCTTTCTCT. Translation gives CASSVHHENTEAFS.

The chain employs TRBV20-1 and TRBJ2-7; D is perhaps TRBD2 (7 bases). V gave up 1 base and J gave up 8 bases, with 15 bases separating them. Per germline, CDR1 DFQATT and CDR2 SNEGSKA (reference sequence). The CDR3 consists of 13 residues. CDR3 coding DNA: TGCAGTGCTAGAGGGGAGGGGGAGGATAAGCAGTACTTC. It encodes CSARGEGEDKQYF.

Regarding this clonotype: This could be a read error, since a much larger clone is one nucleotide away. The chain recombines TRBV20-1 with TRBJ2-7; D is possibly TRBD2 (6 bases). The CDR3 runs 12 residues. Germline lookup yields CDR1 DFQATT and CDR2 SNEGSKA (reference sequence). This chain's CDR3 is CIARREIYEQYF. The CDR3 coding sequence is TGCATTGCTAGGAGGGAAATCTACGAGCAGTACTTC.